The rows below give T cell receptor beta chains drawn from one sample of a study of cytomegalovirus exposure and HLA in healthy donors. Some clones are missing from TCRdb's copy, which holds only in-frame ones; the method was immunoSEQ multiplex PCR. The table shows around 40,000 clones, with 55% to 75% occurring only once. Material for sequencing was PBMCs. These receptors were taken from a woman aged 30 to 39 in good health and CMV-seronegative. The CDR3 runs from the conserved cysteine through the conserved F or W. D genes are given only for firm matches. The size entry is marked missing in some rows and otherwise reads once, few, many or a size class.

- | TRBJ2-5 | TRBD2 | TRBV28 | TGTGCCGGTACTAGCGGCGACCAAGAGACCCAGTACTTC | CAGTSGDQETQYF
- | TRBJ2-1 | TRBD2 | TRBV5-4 | TGTGCCAGCACGTACCGGGGACTAGCGGGGGTGGGGGAGCAGTTCTTC | CASTYRGLAGVGEQFF
- | TRBJ2-3 | TRBD1 | TRBV6-5 | TGTGCCAGCAGTCGCGGGACAGGGAGGTTAGATACGCAGTATTTT | CASSRGTGRLDTQYF
- | TRBJ1-1 | - | TRBV29-1 | TGCAGCGCCAATCTCTCGGGTTTGGAAGCTTTCTTT | CSANLSGLEAFF
- | TRBJ1-5 | TRBD1 | TRBV2 | TGTGCCAGCAGTCGGACAGGGGGCCATCAGCCCCAGCATTTT | CASSRTGGHQPQHF
- | TRBJ1-4 | - | TRBV18 | TGTGCCAGCTCACCCCGACAGGATGAAAAACTGTTTTTT | CASSPRQDEKLFF
- | TRBJ2-7 | TRBD1 | TRBV27 | TGTGCCAGTAAAAGGGACAGGGGGTTTACCGAGCAGTACTTC | CASKRDRGFTEQYF
- | TRBJ2-1 | - | TRBV6-1 | TGTGCCAGCAGTGTCCTAGTATTGAGCAGTCACGATGAGCAGTTCTTC | CASSVLVLSSHDEQFF
- | TRBJ2-7 | - | TRBV30 | TGTGCCTGGAGTCTTACTAGCGAGCAGTACTTC | CAWSLTSEQYF
- | TRBJ1-2 | TRBD1 | TRBV5-1 | TGCGCCAGCAGCTCGACAGGGGGCTCGGGCTACACCTTC | CASSSTGGSGYTF
- | TRBJ1-1 | TRBD1 | TRBV18 | TGTGCCAGCAAACAGGGGGTGAACACTGAAGCTTTCTTT | CASKQGVNTEAFF
- | TRBJ1-1 | - | TRBV7-8 | TGTGCCAGCAGCGCGACAAGATCTGGGGCTTTCTTT | CASSATRSGAFF
once | TRBJ1-5 | - | TRBV28 | TGTGCCAGCAGCGTATACAGGAATCAGCCCCAGCATTTT | CASSVYRNQPQHF
- | TRBJ1-4 | - | TRBV30 | TGTGCCTGGAACGAGGGGGTTAGGGACACTGGTAATGAAAAACTGTTTTTT | CAWNEGVRDTGNEKLFF
- | TRBJ2-7 | - | TRBV2 | TGTGCCAGCAGAGACGGGGGCTCCTACGAGCAGTACTTC | CASRDGGSYEQYF
once | TRBJ1-5 | - | TRBV7-8 | TGTGCCAGCAGCCCCCGGACAGATAGCAATCAGCCCCAGCATTTT | CASSPRTDSNQPQHF
- | TRBJ2-2 | - | TRBV30 | TGTGCCTGGAGTCGCCTTAGGGAGGGGGAGCTGTTTTTT | CAWSRLREGELFF
- | TRBJ2-5 | - | TRBV11-1 | TGTGCCAGCAGCTTGGAGCCCCGGGGGGCTGGGGAGACCCAGTACTTC | CASSLEPRGAGETQYF
- | TRBJ2-1 | TRBD2 | TRBV5-1 | TGCGCCAGCAGCTTGGTTATAGCGGGAGGGTACAATGAGCAGTTCTTC | CASSLVIAGGYNEQFF
- | TRBJ2-7 | - | TRBV27 | TGTGCCAGCAGGGGCAGGGTATTCTACGAGCAGTACTTC | CASRGRVFYEQYF
- | TRBJ1-1 | - | TRBV25-1 | TGTGCCAGCAGTGCCTTAGATGAAGCTTTCTTT | CASSALDEAFF
- | TRBJ2-3 | TRBD2 | TRBV5-4 | TGTGCCAGCAGCTTACAGCGGGGGGCCGTCGCAGATACGCAGTATTTT | CASSLQRGAVADTQYF
- | TRBJ2-3 | - | TRBV29-1 | TGCAGCGTTCGGCAGACTAGTGACACAGATACGCAGTATTTT | CSVRQTSDTDTQYF
- | TRBJ1-2 | TRBD1 | TRBV15 | TGTGCCACCAGCAGGCGACAGGGGTATGGCTACACCTTC | CATSRRQGYGYTF
- | TRBJ2-7 | - | TRBV7-3 | TGTGCCAGCAGCTCGGGACTGGGGACCCCCTACGAGCAGTACTTC | CASSSGLGTPYEQYF
- | TRBJ2-2 | TRBD2 | TRBV4-2 | TGTGCCAGCAGCCAAGGGCGGGGGGCTGGGACCGGGGAGCTGTTTTTT | CASSQGRGAGTGELFF
- | TRBJ2-1 | - | TRBV6-1 | TGTGCCAGCCCCTCGGGGGGCCATCTGACGAATGAGCAGTTCTTC | CASPSGGHLTNEQFF
once | TRBJ2-1 | - | TRBV5-6 | TGTGCCAGCAGCTTGAAACTCTACCCCTCGGTGTTCTTC | CASSLKLYPSVFF
- | TRBJ2-1 | - | TRBV21-1 | TGTGCCAGCAGCAAAGGGGGCCCGACCGGTGAGCAGTTCTTC | CASSKGGPTGEQFF
few | TRBJ2-7 | - | TRBV4-1 | TGCGCCAGCAGCCAAGAGACTGGAAACTCCTACGAGCAGTACTTC | CASSQETGNSYEQYF
- | TRBJ1-3 | TRBD1 | TRBV7-9 | TGTGCCAGCAGCTCGGGAGACAGGGTTAGGGACACCATATATTTT | CASSSGDRVRDTIYF
- | TRBJ2-7 | TRBD1 | TRBV10-3 | TGTGCCATCAGTGTGGAGACAGGGGCCTACGAGCAGTACTTC | CAISVETGAYEQYF
- | TRBJ1-2 | - | TRBV6-1 | TGTGCCAGCAATTTGGGAGCCCCTAACTATGGCTACACCTTC | CASNLGAPNYGYTF